This T cell receptor (beta chain) is from a study of blood T cell repertoires in COVID-19. Study at large: Acute and convalescent COVID-19 samples came from the United States, Italy and Spain.

The V gene lost 2 bases and the J gene lost 1 base, with 6 bases spanning the gap. CDR1 is SGHRS, CDR2 YFSETQ, per germline. The CDR3 totals 13 residues. TCRdb's copy holds only in-frame clones and misses some; the assay was immunoSEQ multiplex PCR. The sample holds 300,000 to 350,000 clones, 80% to 90% seen once. The sequence came from a man aged 25-45 years who had recovered from COVID-19. Material for sequencing was PBMCs or T cells enriched from blood (not recorded which). V and J are TRBV5-1 and TRBJ2-5; the D is unclear. The CDR3 sequence: CASSFGSQETQYF. In DNA, the CDR3 is TGCGCCAGCAGCTTTGGCAGCCAAGAGACCCAGTACTTC. Supplemented by reference TRBV5-1 and TRBJ2-5, the full variable domain reads KAGVTQTPRYLIKTRGQQVTLSCSPISGHRSVSWYQQTPGQGLQFLFEYFSETQRNKGNFPGRFSGRQFSNSRSEMNVSTLELGDSALYLCASSFGSQETQYFGPGTRLLVL.